This T cell receptor beta chain stems from a study of control samples from healthy donors and cancer patients. Method: immunoSEQ multiplex PCR; TCRdb's copy keeps in-frame clones and lacks some. The sample carries 100,000 to 150,000 clones, 85% to 95% recorded once. The source material was PBMCs. The clonotype comes from a man older than 75 with head and neck cancer.

In DNA, the CDR3 is TGTGCCTGGAGTCGGACAGGGCCAGGAAACACCATATATTTT. It translates to CAWSRTGPGNTIYF. This sequence joins TRBV30 and TRBJ1-3; TRBD1 aligns across 8 bases. CDR1 GTSNPN and CDR2 SVGIG come from the germline V gene (reference sequence). Unmatched junction bases numbered 4, after V lost 2 bases and J lost 4 bases. The CDR3 is 14 residues long. Combining the CDR3 with reference TRBV30 and TRBJ1-3 gives the whole variable domain SQTIHQWPATLVQPVGSPLSLECTVEGTSNPNLYWYRQAAGRGLQLLFYSVGIGQISSEVPQNLSASRPQDRQFILSSKKLLLSDSGFYLCAWSRTGPGNTIYFGEGSWLTVV.